The sequence of this TCR beta chain was determined in a study of PD-1 blockade in classical Hodgkin lymphoma (TCRdb year 2020). Regarding the research as a whole: Nivolumab dosing was 3 mg/kg intravenously every 2 weeks, continuing until either disease progression or unacceptable toxicity. The study used TCR beta sequencing and CyTOF to define a peripheral blood immune signature of response to PD-1 blockade in classical Hodgkin lymphoma. The full study reports these points: Patients starting nivolumab less than 1 year after ASCT had lower diversity and were excluded from later analyses to avoid confounding by immune reconstitution. A significant rise by C4D1 was seen in CD4+ but not CD8+ TCR diversity (p=0.0027 vs p=0.16), with the rise being most apparent in complete responders (p=0.02). Newly diagnosed patients were reported to have lower baseline TCR diversity than healthy donors, and relapsed/refractory patients were reported to have lower baseline TCR diversity still. The study was limited to a single clinical trial cohort, and causes of repertoire differences, possibly disease activity or prior therapy, remained undefined. Among trial patients, those achieving complete response had baseline diversity similar to that of newly diagnosed patients, while diversity was significantly lower in partial responders and progressors.

The label giving this sample's time point can be read as: cycle 1 day 1 (C1D1), immediately before nivolumab initiation. All trial patients had relapsed after autologous stem cell transplantation, with cohorts A, B and C differing in prior brentuximab vedotin exposure. A total of more than 55 patients with relapsed/refractory classical Hodgkin lymphoma made up the trial cohort, and each patient's best overall response was complete response, partial response or progressive disease. Trial patients were treated with single-agent nivolumab in the multi-cohort phase II CheckMate 205 trial. An independent review committee assessed best overall response by applying the 2007 International Working Group response criteria. Trial PBMCs were collected immediately before nivolumab initiation (C1D1) and during therapy at cycle 2 day 1 and cycle 4 day 1. After peripheral blood was drawn into 8 mL Vacutainer Cell Preparation Tubes, PBMCs were isolated by centrifugation and then cryopreserved.

Comment on this clone: Its antigen has not been determined. There are no base qualities to consult, and no much larger clone falls within one base.

Genomic DNA was extracted with the Qiagen DNeasy kit from unsorted PBMCs and from negatively selected CD4+ and CD8+ fractions. Using primers that anneal to V and J segments, immunoSEQ multiplex PCR amplified the TCR beta CDR3 regions. A synthetic immune receptor repertoire was used to minimize amplification bias, and remaining bias was computationally removed after sequencing. Regarding the original processing steps: Repertoire diversity was quantified as the Shannon entropy index using custom Python scripts. Unsorted, CD4+ and CD8+ repertoires were examined separately, except in combined analyses, for which CD4+ and CD8+ sequences were merged in silico. A clone was considered expanded if an increase in frequency of at least 2-fold after treatment relative to C1D1 was found, and a pseudocount of 0.5 was applied to clones undetected at baseline. Clones with 0 or 1 copy at C1D1 were classified as singleton clones, and clones with 2 or more copies were classified as non-singleton clones. Clones expanded in unsorted samples were labelled as CD4+, CD8+ or unknown by matching protein sequences in sorted samples from the same patient. Wilcoxon tests were applied to paired samples to test diversity changes from C1D1 to C4D1. Held by TCRdb, this immuneACCESS table contains in-frame sequences only and omits some clones. Under half of the omission traces to an unresolved V gene where checked; the cause of the rest is unknown. That table furnishes V, J and clone size, whereas the DNA furnished D and trimming. Present in this sample are tens of thousands of clones, around 86% of which were seen just once. Roughly 21% of the sample lies in the top ten.

Sequencing used peripheral blood mononuclear cells (PBMCs), obtained at baseline. The TCR comes from a human donor with classical Hodgkin lymphoma.

At the DNA level, the sequence is TGTGCCAGCAGCCCAGGACGAGTGGGAGGGCACGAGCAGTACTTC. This is translated as CASSPGRVGGHEQYF. The sequence joins TRBV7-9 to TRBJ2-7; TRBD2 fits 7 bases in the junction. The germline V gene (reference sequence) sets CDR1 to SEHNR and CDR2 to FQNEAQ. From cysteine to phenylalanine, the CDR3 is 15 amino acids long. The retained sequence is limited to the CDR3, 45 bases, with the frame set at the first base. The junction shows trimming of 5 bases on V and 5 bases on J, and the gene matches do not reach 12 bases of it.